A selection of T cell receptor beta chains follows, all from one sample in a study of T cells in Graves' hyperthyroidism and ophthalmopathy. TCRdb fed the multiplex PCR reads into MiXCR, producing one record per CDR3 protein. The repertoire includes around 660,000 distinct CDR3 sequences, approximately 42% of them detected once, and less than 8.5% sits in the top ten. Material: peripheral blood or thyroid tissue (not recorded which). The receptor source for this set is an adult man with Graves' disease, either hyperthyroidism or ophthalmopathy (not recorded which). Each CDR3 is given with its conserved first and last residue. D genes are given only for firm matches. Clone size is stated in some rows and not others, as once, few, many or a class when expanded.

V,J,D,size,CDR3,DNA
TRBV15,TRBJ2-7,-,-,CATSSLAEAYEQYF,TGTGCCACCAGCAGCTTAGCGGAGGCTTACGAGCAGTACTTC
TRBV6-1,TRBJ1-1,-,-,CASTRKVNTEAFF,TGTGCCAGCACCCGGAAGGTGAACACTGAAGCTTTCTTT
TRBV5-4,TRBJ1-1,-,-,CASSPRGGWGLTEAFF,TGTGCCAGCAGCCCCCGTGGGGGTTGGGGGCTCACTGAAGCTTTCTTT
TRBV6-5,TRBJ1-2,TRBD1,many,CASSPRTGRWWFGYTF,TGTGCCAGCAGCCCTAGGACAGGGAGGTGGTGGTTTGGCTACACCTTC
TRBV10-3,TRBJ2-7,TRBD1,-,CATRDRRHEQYF,TGTGCCACCCGGGACAGGCGACACGAGCAGTACTTC
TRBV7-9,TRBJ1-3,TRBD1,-,CASSRPGQGTVENTIYF,TGTGCCAGCAGCAGACCGGGACAGGGAACGGTAGAAAACACCATATATTTT
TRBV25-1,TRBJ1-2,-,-,CASSSSGLGGYTF,TGTGCCAGCAGTTCCTCAGGGCTGGGTGGCTACACCTTC
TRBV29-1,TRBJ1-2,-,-,CSEYGGEGYTF,TGCAGCGAGTACGGGGGCGAAGGCTACACCTTC
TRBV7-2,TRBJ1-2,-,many,CASSHDPGLLRDGYTF,TGTGCCAGCAGTCACGACCCGGGACTCCTCAGAGATGGCTACACCTTC
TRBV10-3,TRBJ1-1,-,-,CAISVRGGSEAFF,TGTGCCATCAGTGTTCGAGGGGGTAGTGAGGCTTTCTTT
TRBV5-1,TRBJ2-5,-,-,CSSSLRETQYF,TGCTCCAGCAGCTTAAGAGAGACCCAGTACTTC
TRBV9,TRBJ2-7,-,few,CASSVPGNRYEQYF,TGTGCCAGCAGCGTACCAGGGAACCGCTACGAGCAGTACTTC
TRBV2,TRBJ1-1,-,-,CASNPQGMNTEAFF,TGTGCCAGTAACCCACAGGGAATGAACACTGAAGCTTTCTTT
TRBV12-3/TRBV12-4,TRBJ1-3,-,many,CASSQTSGNTIYF,TGTGCCAGCAGTCAAACCTCTGGAAACACCATATATTTT
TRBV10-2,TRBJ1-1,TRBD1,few,CASSEAQGDMNTEAFF,TGCGCCAGCAGTGAAGCGCAGGGGGACATGAACACTGAAGCTTTCTTT
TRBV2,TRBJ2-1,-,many,CASSGGLSGNEQFF,TGTGCCAGCAGTGGGGGGTTATCAGGGAATGAGCAGTTCTTC
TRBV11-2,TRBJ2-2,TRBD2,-,CASSQAGGQGTGELFF,TGTGCCAGCAGTCAAGCGGGGGGGCAGGGCACCGGGGAGCTGTTTTTT
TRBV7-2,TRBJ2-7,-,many,CASSLAGNGYEQYF,TGTGCCAGCAGCTTAGCAGGGAACGGGTACGAGCAGTACTTC
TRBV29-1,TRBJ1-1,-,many,CSTSTGRTEAFF,TGCAGCACCTCAACAGGGCGGACTGAAGCTTTCTTT
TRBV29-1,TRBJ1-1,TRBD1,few,CSVEDRAGGAGNTEAFF,TGCAGCGTTGAAGATCGGGCAGGGGGCGCCGGGAACACTGAAGCTTTCTTT
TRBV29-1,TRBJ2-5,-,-,CSVEAFSRDGETQYF,TGCAGCGTTGAAGCTTTTTCCAGGGATGGGGAGACCCAGTACTTC
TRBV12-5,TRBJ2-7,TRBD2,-,CASGPLGGSGSYEQYF,TGTGCTAGTGGTCCGCTAGGTGGTAGCGGGTCGTACGAGCAGTACTTC
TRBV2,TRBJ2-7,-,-,CASSQQQGYEQYF,TGTGCCAGCAGTCAGCAACAGGGCTACGAGCAGTACTTC
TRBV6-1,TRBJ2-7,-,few,CASTPQGASGAYEQYF,TGTGCCAGCACCCCCCAGGGGGCTAGCGGAGCCTACGAGCAGTACTTC
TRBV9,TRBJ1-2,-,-,CASSGRGAGYDYTF,TGTGCCAGCAGCGGTCGCGGGGCCGGCTATGACTACACCTTC
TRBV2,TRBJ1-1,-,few,CASSEGALDTEAFF,TGTGCCAGCAGTGAGGGGGCTCTGGACACTGAAGCTTTCTTT
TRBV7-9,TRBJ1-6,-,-,CASSISRGFSSPLHF,TGTGCCAGCAGCATAAGTAGGGGCTTTTCTTCACCCCTCCACTTT
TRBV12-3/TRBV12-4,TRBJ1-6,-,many,CASSPTGGSPLHF,TGTGCCAGCAGTCCCACGGGGGGATCACCCCTCCACTTT
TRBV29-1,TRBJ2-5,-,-,CAWSPPGGETQYF,TGTGCCTGGAGCCCTCCCGGAGGGGAGACCCAGTACTTC
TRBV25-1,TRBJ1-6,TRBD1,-,CASRPDRGANSPLHF,TGTGCCAGCAGACCCGACAGGGGCGCTAATTCACCCCTCCACTTT
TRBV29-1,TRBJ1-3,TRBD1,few,CSAGQGDFGNTIYF,TGCAGCGCCGGACAGGGGGATTTCGGAAACACCATATATTTT
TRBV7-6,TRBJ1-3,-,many,CASSLGSGLLSGNTIYF,TGTGCCAGCAGCTTAGGCTCGGGCCTACTCTCTGGAAACACCATATATTTT
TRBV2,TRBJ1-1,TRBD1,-,CASSRDRGITEAFF,TGTGCCAGCTCTCGGGACAGGGGGATTACTGAAGCTTTCTTT
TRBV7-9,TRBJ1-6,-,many,CASSYDSRISPLHF,TGTGCCAGCAGCTACGACAGCCGGATTTCACCCCTCCACTTT
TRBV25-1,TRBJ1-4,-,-,CASSASGAPNEKLFF,TGTGCCAGCAGTGCGTCAGGGGCGCCTAATGAAAAACTGTTTTTT
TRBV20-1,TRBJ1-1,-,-,CSAIRLSTEAFF,TGCAGTGCTATACGCCTTTCCACTGAAGCTTTCTTT
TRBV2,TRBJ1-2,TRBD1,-,CASSEAVPDRANYGYTF,TGCGCCAGCAGTGAAGCAGTGCCGGACAGGGCCAACTATGGCTACACCTTC
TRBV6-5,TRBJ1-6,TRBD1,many,CASSDMDRGNSPLHF,TGTGCCAGCAGTGACATGGACAGGGGAAATTCACCCCTCCACTTT
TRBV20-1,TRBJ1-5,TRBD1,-,CSARDPDRVGNQPQHF,TGCAGTGCTAGAGATCCCGACAGGGTGGGCAATCAGCCCCAGCATTTT
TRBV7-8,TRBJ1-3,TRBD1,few,CASSLVSGVDRGLINTIYF,TGTGCCAGCAGCTTAGTGTCGGGGGTGGACAGGGGGCTTATAAACACCATATATTTT
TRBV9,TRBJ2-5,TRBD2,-,CASSGRLAGEETQYF,TGTGCCAGCAGCGGGCGACTAGCGGGGGAAGAGACCCAGTACTTC
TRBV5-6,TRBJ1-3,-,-,CASSFVGAGNTIYF,TGTGCCAGCAGCTTTGTGGGGGCTGGAAACACCATATATTTT
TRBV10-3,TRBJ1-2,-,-,CAIRQDGGDGYTF,TGTGCCATCAGACAGGACGGTGGGGATGGCTACACCTTC
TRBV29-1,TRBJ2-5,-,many,CSVEGQMAETQYF,TGCAGCGTTGAAGGACAGATGGCGGAGACCCAGTACTTC
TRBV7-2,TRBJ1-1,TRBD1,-,CASSGTGARTEAFF,TGTGCCAGCAGCGGTACAGGGGCCCGGACTGAAGCTTTCTTT
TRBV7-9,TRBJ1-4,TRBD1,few,CASSLLGTGNNEKLFF,TGTGCCAGCAGCTTACTCGGGACAGGGAACAATGAAAAACTGTTTTTT
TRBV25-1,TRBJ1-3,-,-,CASRDRPGSGNTIYF,TGTGCCAGCAGAGATCGTCCAGGGTCGGGAAACACCATATATTTT
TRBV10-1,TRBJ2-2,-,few,CASSGKGLGTGELFF,TGCGCCAGCAGTGGCAAGGGGCTTGGCACCGGGGAGCTGTTTTTT
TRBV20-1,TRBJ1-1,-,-,CSARYQGTENTEAFF,TGCAGTGCTAGGTACCAAGGGACGGAGAACACTGAAGCTTTCTTT
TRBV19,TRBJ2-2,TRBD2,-,CASSTRLAGPMNTGELFF,TGTGCCAGTAGTACCAGACTAGCGGGCCCAATGAACACCGGGGAGCTGTTTTTT
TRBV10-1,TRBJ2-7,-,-,CASSQGRGRYEQYF,TGTGCCAGCAGCCAAGGTCGCGGCCGCTACGAGCAGTACTTC
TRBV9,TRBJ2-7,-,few,CASSLRIGRIPFSYEQYF,TGTGCCAGCAGCTTAAGGATTGGGCGGATTCCCTTCTCCTACGAGCAGTACTTC
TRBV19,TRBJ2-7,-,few,CASHKPQGPSYEQYF,TGTGCCAGCCACAAACCCCAGGGGCCCTCCTACGAGCAGTACTTC